Listed below are T cell receptor beta chains from one sample, sequenced in a study of T cell responses to AZD1222 COVID-19 vaccine. TCRdb keeps only in-frame clones here, not all; method: immunoSEQ multiplex PCR. The data show fewer than 150,000 clones, about 85% seen once. The specimen comprised peripheral blood, sampled on day 0 of AZD1222 vaccination. These receptors were taken from an adult in good health. The CDR3 runs from the conserved cysteine through the conserved F or W.

v_call: TRBV7-3
j_call: TRBJ2-5
cdr3_aa: CASSRLALDRETQYF

v_call: TRBV28
j_call: TRBJ1-3
cdr3_aa: CASSLGQGNTIYF

v_call: TRBV7-9
j_call: TRBJ1-1
cdr3_aa: CASSLLGSTEAFF

v_call: TRBV7-9
j_call: TRBJ2-6
cdr3_aa: CASSLGRVSGANVLTF

v_call: TRBV28
j_call: TRBJ2-5
cdr3_aa: CASSLGLAGGQGQVETQYF

v_call: TRBV5-1
j_call: TRBJ1-1
cdr3_aa: CASSLSSNILGEAFF

v_call: TRBV5-1
j_call: TRBJ1-1
cdr3_aa: CASSLGTPDTEAFF

v_call: TRBV14
j_call: TRBJ1-2
cdr3_aa: CASSQTEGGGDGYTF

v_call: TRBV5-1
j_call: TRBJ2-1
cdr3_aa: CASSPGGSYNEQFF

v_call: TRBV7-9
j_call: TRBJ1-1
cdr3_aa: CASSPLISMEEAFF

v_call: TRBV15
j_call: TRBJ1-5
cdr3_aa: CATSRGITGGAQHF

v_call: TRBV18
j_call: TRBJ1-2
cdr3_aa: CASSPFQGQDAYGYTF

v_call: TRBV5-5
j_call: TRBJ1-2
cdr3_aa: CASSLGQGGYTF

v_call: TRBV6-5
j_call: TRBJ2-7
cdr3_aa: CASSYRTGGGSYEQYF

v_call: TRBV7-9
j_call: TRBJ1-6
cdr3_aa: CASSLGSSYNSPLHF

v_call: TRBV28
j_call: TRBJ1-1
cdr3_aa: CASSPPGVMNTEAFF

v_call: TRBV6-5
j_call: TRBJ1-3
cdr3_aa: CASRTPVGNTIYF

v_call: TRBV9
j_call: TRBJ1-3
cdr3_aa: CASSVRWGSGNTIYF

v_call: TRBV5-4
j_call: TRBJ1-4
cdr3_aa: CASSLGQSREKLFF

v_call: TRBV6-5
j_call: TRBJ2-7
cdr3_aa: CASSPNTNSYEQYF

v_call: TRBV7-3
j_call: TRBJ2-1
cdr3_aa: CASSLGLAGDEQFF

v_call: TRBV5-1
j_call: TRBJ1-4
cdr3_aa: CASSRGGAGNEKLFF

v_call: TRBV3-1/TRBV3-2
j_call: TRBJ1-6
cdr3_aa: CASSQVSGGGFYSPLHF

v_call: TRBV11-3
j_call: TRBJ2-3
cdr3_aa: CASSSLFSDTQYF

v_call: TRBV7-3
j_call: TRBJ2-3
cdr3_aa: CASSLGSGTGGTDTQYF

v_call: TRBV28
j_call: TRBJ1-5
cdr3_aa: CASSPSTALGPQHF

v_call: TRBV5-4
j_call: TRBJ2-7
cdr3_aa: CASTSVGEPRWYF

v_call: TRBV27
j_call: TRBJ1-2
cdr3_aa: CASSLGRGYGYTF

v_call: TRBV5-5
j_call: TRBJ2-5
cdr3_aa: CASSWRGRETQYF

v_call: TRBV18
j_call: TRBJ2-7
cdr3_aa: CASSPGRPQEYEQYF

v_call: TRBV19
j_call: TRBJ1-5
cdr3_aa: CASSLENRGQPQHF

v_call: TRBV12-3/TRBV12-4
j_call: TRBJ2-2
cdr3_aa: CASLDSPGELFF

v_call: TRBV28
j_call: TRBJ2-3
cdr3_aa: CASSFQYGLAGGRGTDTQYF

v_call: TRBV7-2
j_call: TRBJ1-4
cdr3_aa: CASSLWQEQLFF

v_call: TRBV4-3
j_call: TRBJ2-7
cdr3_aa: CASSHVPGQGDYEQYF

v_call: TRBV12-3/TRBV12-4
j_call: TRBJ1-2
cdr3_aa: CASSLPADYGYTF

v_call: TRBV2
j_call: TRBJ2-7
cdr3_aa: CASSGGQPYEQYF

v_call: TRBV6-5
j_call: TRBJ2-5
cdr3_aa: CASGSAGGKETQYF

v_call: TRBV6-4
j_call: TRBJ2-1
cdr3_aa: CASSLTGTNNEQFF

v_call: TRBV4-1
j_call: TRBJ1-2
cdr3_aa: CASSPSFSRAGSNYGYTF

v_call: TRBV5-1
j_call: TRBJ2-7
cdr3_aa: CASSLSQSSYEQYF

v_call: TRBV7-9
j_call: TRBJ1-5
cdr3_aa: CAWGVQDQPQHF

v_call: TRBV30
j_call: TRBJ2-6
cdr3_aa: CAWSDGSSGANVLTF

v_call: TRBV19
j_call: TRBJ1-3
cdr3_aa: CASSNRDLWNTIYF

v_call: TRBV2
j_call: TRBJ2-1
cdr3_aa: CASSPLSGLTLYDEQFF

v_call: TRBV12-3/TRBV12-4
j_call: TRBJ2-5
cdr3_aa: CASSQGSKETQYF

v_call: TRBV14
j_call: TRBJ1-1
cdr3_aa: CASSQTEMTEAFF

v_call: TRBV19
j_call: TRBJ1-6
cdr3_aa: CASSILQGPTFNSPLHF

v_call: TRBV6-7
j_call: TRBJ2-5
cdr3_aa: CASSYVGLAGTPETQYF

v_call: TRBV3-1/TRBV3-2
j_call: TRBJ2-3
cdr3_aa: CASSQRGGIDTQYF

v_call: TRBV7-3
j_call: TRBJ2-3
cdr3_aa: CASSFAGAWGRDTQYF

v_call: TRBV4-2
j_call: TRBJ1-5
cdr3_aa: CASSPGQSNQPQHF

v_call: TRBV7-3
j_call: TRBJ2-2
cdr3_aa: CASSRAEFSGELFF

v_call: TRBV4-3
j_call: TRBJ1-6
cdr3_aa: CASSQGGGSNSPLHF

v_call: TRBV19
j_call: TRBJ2-2
cdr3_aa: CASSIQNRGGLGGELFF